These 27 T cell receptor beta chains share one sample of origin, sequenced in a study of cytotoxic CD8 clonotypes in ibrutinib-treated CLL. Generated by immunoSEQ multiplex PCR, the TCRdb table keeps only in-frame clones and is missing some. Of around 200,000 clones listed, roughly 65% are singletons. Sequenced here: PBMCs, sampled after 12 months of ibrutinib treatment. The receptors shown here come from a human donor with chronic lymphocytic leukemia.

Only a few counts were recorded for this clone. The CDR3 reads CASSQRTGTLNYGYTF. The CDR3 DNA reads TGCGCCAGCAGCCAACGGACGGGGACCTTAAACTATGGCTACACCTTC. The rearrangement joins TRBV5-1 to TRBJ1-2; D may be TRBD1 (5 bases). From germline, CDR1 is SGHRS and CDR2 YFSETQ. The V and J ends lost 4 bases and 2 bases respectively, with 18 bases between them. This CDR3 is 16 amino acids long.

This clone was seen once. The chain is built from TRBV2 and TRBJ1-4; D might be TRBD1 (5 bases). The CDR3 length is 16 residues. Germline assignment: CDR1 SNHLY and CDR2 FYNNEI. V was cut by 6 bases and J by 0 bases, with 14 bases left in between. The chain's CDR3 is CASRERGGSTNEKLFF. CDR3 DNA sequence: TGTGCCAGCAGAGAGCGGGGGGGATCAACTAATGAAAAACTGTTTTTT.

This clone turned up a few times. The V gene is TRBV9, the J gene TRBJ1-2, with D perhaps matching TRBD1 (5 bases). The CDR3 has 14 amino acids. In germline, CDR1 is SGDLS, CDR2 YYNGEE. Trimming pared 4 bases from V and 4 bases from J, leaving 14 bases between. CDR3 sequence reads: CASSPLGQPYGYTF. The CDR3 nucleotides are TGTGCCAGCAGCCCCTTGGGGCAGCCCTATGGCTACACCTTC. The variable domain in full, with the rest retrieved from reference TRBV9 and TRBJ1-2, is DSGVTQTPKHLITATGQRVTLRCSPRSGDLSVYWYQQSLDQGLQFLIQYYNGEERAKGNILERFSAQQFPDLHSELNLSSLELGDSALYFCASSPLGQPYGYTFGSGTRLTVV.

This rearrangement joins TRBV11-1 to TRBJ2-5; 8 nucleotides agree with TRBD2. V dropped 9 bases and J dropped 2; count of bases not matched to a gene: 11. This CDR3 region has 15 residues. Germline V CDR1 and CDR2: SGHAT, FQDESV (reference sequence). The CDR3 here is CASRRGGGRQETQYF. CDR3 coding DNA: TGTGCCAGTAGGAGGGGTGGCGGGAGGCAAGAGACCCAGTACTTC.

The chain has TRBV11-3 and TRBJ2-7, with D tentatively TRBD2 (6 bases). V lost 5 bases to trimming and J lost 7 bases, with 15 bases between them. CDR3 length equals 13 residues. The germline CDR1 and CDR2 sequences are SGHNT and YENEEA. CDR3 bases: TGTGCCAGCAGCCCCGGGGGAGGTCGAGAGCAGTACTTC. Its protein product is CASSPGGGREQYF. Based on the CDR3 plus reference TRBV11-3 and TRBJ2-7, the full variable domain is EAGVVQSPRYKIIEKKQPVAFWCNPISGHNTLYWYLQNLGQGPELLIRYENEEAVDDSQLPKDRFSAERLKGVDSTLKIQPAELGDSAVYLCASSPGGGREQYFGPGTRLTVT.

This chain joins TRBV27 and TRBJ1-4; no firm D call. The germline V gene encodes CDR1 MNHEY and CDR2 SMNVEV (reference sequence). This CDR3 is 15 amino acids long. The V gene lost 4 bases and the J gene lost 0 bases, with 9 bases spanning the gap. This chain's CDR3 is CASSSAGATNEKLFF. The CDR3 region has the DNA TGTGCCAGCAGTTCCGCCGGGGCAACTAATGAAAAACTGTTTTTT. The variable domain in full, completed from reference TRBV27 and TRBJ1-4, reads EAQVTQNPRYLITVTGKKLTVTCSQNMNHEYMSWYRQDPGLGLRQIYYSMNVEVTDKGDVPEGYKVSRKEKRNFPLILESPSPNQTSLYFCASSSAGATNEKLFFGSGTQLSVL.

V gene TRBV7-9 combines with J gene TRBJ2-7; the match to TRBD2 covers 14 bases. V trimming: 5 bases; J trimming: 5 bases; junction bases outside the gene matches: 8. Germline CDR1 is SEHNR and CDR2 is FQNEAQ (reference sequence). The CDR3 totals 16 residues. CDR3 DNA sequence: TGTGCCAGCAGCCCTCAAGGACTAGCGGGAGGTAACGAGCAGTACTTC. This gives the protein CASSPQGLAGGNEQYF.

The CDR3 region has the DNA TGTGCCAGCAGCATCCATGGGGCGGGAGACTACAATGAGCAGTTCTTC. This gives the protein CASSIHGAGDYNEQFF. The rearrangement links TRBV7-3 to TRBJ2-1, with 7 bases aligning to TRBD2. V gave up 5 bases and J gave up 3 bases; unmatched junction bases: 10. This CDR3 is 16 amino acids long. Germline V CDR1 and CDR2: SGHTA, FQGTGA.

This clone was recorded at least ten times. This rearrangement joins TRBV5-4 to TRBJ1-4; the D is unclear. This CDR3 has 15 amino acids. Germline values: CDR1 SGHNT, CDR2 YYREEE (reference sequence). Trimming pared 0 bases from V and 7 bases from J, leaving 13 bases between. The CDR3 loop reads CASSLGQSGGEKLFF. CDR3 bases: TGTGCCAGCAGCTTGGGCCAGAGCGGAGGTGAAAAACTGTTTTTT.

The rearrangement joins TRBV30 to TRBJ1-5; D is unresolved. Germline V gene sequence: CDR1 GTSNPN, CDR2 SVGIG (reference sequence). Trimming stripped 3 bases from V and 4 bases from J, with 19 bases between. This CDR3 is built from 16 residues. The CDR3 region has the DNA TGTGCCTGGAGCCCTAAGTGGGGTGTCAGGAATCAGCCCCAGCATTTT. Amino acid sequence: CAWSPKWGVRNQPQHF.

The V call is TRBV29-1, the J call TRBJ1-4; unclear D gene. The germline V gene encodes CDR1 SQVTM and CDR2 ANQGSEA. The CDR3 is 12 residues long. Trimming took off 6 bases at V and 7 bases at J, with 12 bases between the two ends. Here the CDR3 reads CSVTGLSEKLFF. CDR3 in DNA: TGCAGCGTGACGGGGTTGAGTGAAAAACTGTTTTTT.

The gene calls are TRBV7-9 and TRBJ1-1; D gene uncertain. Trimming stripped 1 base from V and 1 base from J, with 7 bases between. The CDR3 runs 14 residues. Germline V gene lookup returns CDR1 SEHNR and CDR2 FQNEAQ (reference sequence). CDR3 loop: CASSLEGRNTEAFF. CDR3 DNA sequence: TGTGCCAGCAGCTTAGAGGGCAGGAACACTGAAGCTTTCTTT.

The chain recombines TRBV6-5 with TRBJ1-1; the D gene is possibly TRBD1 (5 bases). Per the germline V gene, CDR1 is MNHEY and CDR2 is SVGAGI. This CDR3 is built from 13 residues. Trimming left V 6 bases short and J 3 bases short, with 11 bases between. Here the CDR3 reads CASSPRQYTEAFF. The DNA of the CDR3 is TGTGCCAGCAGCCCTAGACAGTACACTGAAGCTTTCTTT.

This clone was seen a few times. This chain links TRBV2 with TRBJ1-6, with D hard to call. Germline values: CDR1 SNHLY, CDR2 FYNNEI. Trimming left V 4 bases short and J 6 bases short, with 7 bases between. The CDR3 is 13 amino acids. The CDR3 loop reads CASSGGGNSPLHF. For the CDR3, the DNA is TGTGCCAGCAGTGGCGGAGGTAATTCACCCCTCCACTTT.

This clone was detected only a few times. V gene TRBV19 combines with J gene TRBJ1-1; 8 nucleotides line up with TRBD1. Germline V CDR1 and CDR2: LNHDA, SQIVND (reference sequence). Trimming removed 5 bases from V and 5 bases from J; junction bases left unmatched: 7. This CDR3 has 14 amino acids. The CDR3 DNA sequence: TGTGCCAGTAGTGGTTGGCAGGGGGCAACTGAAGCTTTCTTT. Protein sequence: CASSGWQGATEAFF.

The V call is TRBV9, the J call TRBJ2-3, with D unclear. The V end lost 4 bases, the J end lost 5 bases, and 8 bases lay between the germline ends. Per the germline V gene, CDR1 is SGDLS and CDR2 is YYNGEE. The CDR3 contains 12 residues. The CDR3 sequence is CASSPPVDTQYF. The CDR3 DNA sequence: TGTGCCAGCAGCCCACCCGTAGATACGCAGTATTTT. The variable domain in full, with the rest retrieved from reference TRBV9 and TRBJ2-3, is DSGVTQTPKHLITATGQRVTLRCSPRSGDLSVYWYQQSLDQGLQFLIQYYNGEERAKGNILERFSAQQFPDLHSELNLSSLELGDSALYFCASSPPVDTQYFGPGTRLTVL.

The CDR3 region is CASSLLVTDTQYF. The CDR3 DNA reads as TGTGCCAGCAGCTTACTAGTTACAGATACGCAGTATTTT. This chain uses TRBV7-2 with TRBJ2-3; D is unresolved. V gave up 2 bases and J gave up 3 bases, with 6 bases separating them. CDR1 and CDR2 (germline): SGHTA, FQGNSA. This CDR3 contains 13 residues.

The chain couples TRBV6-5 to TRBJ2-7, with TRBD2 as a possible D gene (5 bases). The CDR3 runs 12 residues. V dropped 10 bases and J dropped 0 bases, with 10 bases sitting between them. Germline CDR1 reads MNHEY; CDR2 reads SVGAGI. The CDR3 DNA reads as TGTGCCACCCGCCGGGACTCCTACGAGCAGTACTTC. This gives the protein CATRRDSYEQYF.

This clone was detected once. The J gene is TRBJ1-4, the V gene TRBV19; tentatively, D is TRBD1 (5 bases). The V and J ends lost 4 bases and 4 bases respectively, with 10 bases between them. The CDR3 is 14 amino acids. Germline-derived CDR1 and CDR2 are LNHDA and SQIVND (reference sequence). The CDR3 loop reads CASSTGQNNEKLFF. The CDR3 DNA follows: TGTGCCAGTAGTACAGGGCAGAATAATGAAAAACTGTTTTTT.

V usage is TRBV11-3 and J usage is TRBJ2-1, with no clear D. The V and J ends lost 5 bases and 8 bases respectively, with 22 bases between them. CDR1 and CDR2 (germline): SGHNT, YENEEA. The CDR3 is 16 amino acids. CDR3 amino acids: CASSLSHGLDSHEQFF. CDR3 bases: TGTGCCAGCAGCCTTAGTCACGGGCTAGATTCCCATGAGCAGTTCTTC.

This clone was observed a few times. V usage is TRBV2 and J usage is TRBJ1-4; no firm D call. V shed 9 bases and J shed 2 bases, with 10 bases lying between them. This CDR3 spans 13 amino acids. CDR1 and CDR2 from the germline V gene are SNHLY and FYNNEI. The CDR3 DNA reads as TGTGCCAGGGAGGACGGTACTAATGAAAAACTGTTTTTT. The encoded protein is CAREDGTNEKLFF.

In this sample, this clone turned up a few times. The chain carries TRBV19 and TRBJ1-1, with D perhaps matching TRBD1 (6 bases). The CDR3 spans 14 residues. CDR1 is LNHDA, CDR2 SQIVND, per germline (reference sequence). V lost 6 bases and J 9 bases, leaving 20 bases between the germline ends. The CDR3 is CASRSTGTVDKAFF. The CDR3 DNA reads TGTGCCAGTAGATCGACAGGTACGGTGGATAAAGCTTTCTTT.

This clone was observed once. The chain couples TRBV19 to TRBJ1-4; D is uncertain. The germline gives CDR1 LNHDA, CDR2 SQIVND (reference sequence). The ends were cut back, 9 bases at V and 4 bases at J, with 15 bases in the middle. This CDR3 region has 14 residues. The CDR3 DNA reads as TGTGCCAGCACCACCCCCCGGGGTAATGAAAAACTGTTTTTT. As protein: CASTTPRGNEKLFF.

In this sample, this clone turned up a few times. The genes are TRBV30 and TRBJ2-7, with D perhaps being TRBD1 or TRBD2 (5 bases each). The CDR3 runs to 13 residues. Trimming pared 1 base from V and 7 bases from J, leaving 14 bases between. The germline V gene has CDR1 GTSNPN and CDR2 SVGIG (reference sequence). The CDR3 sequence is CAWSGKGPWEQYF. The DNA of the CDR3 is TGTGCCTGGAGTGGGAAGGGACCGTGGGAGCAGTACTTC. The variable domain in full, with the rest retrieved from reference TRBV30 and TRBJ2-7, is SQTIHQWPATLVQPVGSPLSLECTVEGTSNPNLYWYRQAAGRGLQLLFYSVGIGQISSEVPQNLSASRPQDRQFILSSKKLLLSDSGFYLCAWSGKGPWEQYFGPGTRLTVT.

V is TRBV5-1 and J is TRBJ1-2, with D perhaps matching TRBD1 (5 bases). The ends were cut back, 0 bases at V and 8 bases at J, with 14 bases in the middle. Germline lookup yields CDR1 SGHRS and CDR2 YFSETQ. CDR3 length equals 14 residues. DNA of the CDR3: TGCGCCAGCAGCTTGGGGTTAGAGGGGCGAGGCTACACCTTC. Its translation is CASSLGLEGRGYTF.

This clone was counted between two and nine times. The chain links TRBV29-1 to TRBJ2-5, with TRBD1 identical over 7 bases. The CDR3 contains 13 residues. The V gene's germline CDR1 is SQVTM and CDR2 ANQGSEA. V lost 6 bases, J lost 0 bases, and 4 bases stayed unmatched. DNA of the CDR3: TGCAGCGTGGTTGGGACAGACCAAGAGACCCAGTACTTC. It encodes CSVVGTDQETQYF. Variable domain in full (rest from reference TRBV29-1 and TRBJ2-5): SAVISQKPSRDICQRGTSLTIQCQVDSQVTMMFWYRQQPGQSLTLIATANQGSEATYESGFVIDKFPISRPNLTFSTLTVSNMSPEDSSIYLCSVVGTDQETQYFGPGTRLLVL.

The V gene is TRBV29-1, the J gene TRBJ2-3; D possibly corresponds to TRBD1 (5 bases). Trimming stripped 7 bases from V and 0 bases from J, with 11 bases between. The CDR3 length is 13 residues. From germline, CDR1 is SQVTM and CDR2 ANQGSEA. CDR3 sequence (DNA): TGCAGCGCCCGCCCAGGGAGCACAGATACGCAGTATTTT. This gives the protein CSARPGSTDTQYF.